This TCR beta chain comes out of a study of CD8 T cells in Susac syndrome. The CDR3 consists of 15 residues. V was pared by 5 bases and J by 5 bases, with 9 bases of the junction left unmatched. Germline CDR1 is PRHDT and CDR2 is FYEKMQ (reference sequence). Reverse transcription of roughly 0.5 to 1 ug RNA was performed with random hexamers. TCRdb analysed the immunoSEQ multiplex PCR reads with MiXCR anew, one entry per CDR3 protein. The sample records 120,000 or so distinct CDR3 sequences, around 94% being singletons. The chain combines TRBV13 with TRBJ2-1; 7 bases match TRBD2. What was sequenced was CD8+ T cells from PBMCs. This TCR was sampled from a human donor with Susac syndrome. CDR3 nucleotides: TGTGCCAGCAGCCGTGGGGGACTATGGCACAATGAGCAGTTCTTC. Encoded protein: CASSRGGLWHNEQFF.